The clone carrying this T cell receptor (beta chain) has only a few counts. Its cognate antigen is unknown. Next came a second PCR, run for about 6 to 12 cycles, which used a sample-barcoded 5' primer along with a J-beta primer mix. Each cDNA molecule was tagged by a template-switch adaptor that had 12 random nucleotides. Using its own MiXCR run on the 5' RACE reads, TCRdb lists one record per CDR3 protein. The sample lists over a million distinct CDR3 sequences, more than 35% seen once, with under 20% in the top ten. This CDR3 comprises 15 residues. Germline values: CDR1 SQVTM, CDR2 ANQGSEA. V was clipped by 2 bases and J by 4 bases; unmatched bases: 8. This entry is derived from a study of blood T cells in healthy people across ages. Findings of the study overall: Changes in expanded clonotypes were possibly confounded, as the CMV status of donors was unknown. A roughly linear fall in TCR beta diversity per million T cells was seen with increasing age. Donors of long life had a larger count of naive CD4+ cells and greater diversity than aged donors.

Sequencing was done on a sample of blood. The chain is built from TRBV29-1 and TRBJ2-3, with 8 bases lining up with TRBD2. This TCR was recovered from a woman aged 55-75 years in good health. CDR3 region: CSVETAGGLADTQYF. The CDR3 DNA sequence: TGCAGCGTTGAAACGGCGGGGGGTCTCGCAGATACGCAGTATTTT.